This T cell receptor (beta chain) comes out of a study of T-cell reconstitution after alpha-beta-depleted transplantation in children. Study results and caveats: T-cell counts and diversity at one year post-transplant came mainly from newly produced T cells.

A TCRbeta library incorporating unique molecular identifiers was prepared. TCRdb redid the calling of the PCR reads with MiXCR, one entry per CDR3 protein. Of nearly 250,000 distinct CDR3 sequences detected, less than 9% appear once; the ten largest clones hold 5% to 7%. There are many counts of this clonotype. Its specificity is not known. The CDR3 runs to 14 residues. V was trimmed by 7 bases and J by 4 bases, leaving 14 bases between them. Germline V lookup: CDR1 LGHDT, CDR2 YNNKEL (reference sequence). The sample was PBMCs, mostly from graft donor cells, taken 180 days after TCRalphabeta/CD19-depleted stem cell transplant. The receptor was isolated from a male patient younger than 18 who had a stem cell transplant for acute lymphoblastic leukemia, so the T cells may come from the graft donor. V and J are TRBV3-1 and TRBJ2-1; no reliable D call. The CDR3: CASTPNRRYNEQFF. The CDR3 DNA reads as TGTGCCAGCACCCCGAATAGACGTTACAATGAGCAGTTCTTC.